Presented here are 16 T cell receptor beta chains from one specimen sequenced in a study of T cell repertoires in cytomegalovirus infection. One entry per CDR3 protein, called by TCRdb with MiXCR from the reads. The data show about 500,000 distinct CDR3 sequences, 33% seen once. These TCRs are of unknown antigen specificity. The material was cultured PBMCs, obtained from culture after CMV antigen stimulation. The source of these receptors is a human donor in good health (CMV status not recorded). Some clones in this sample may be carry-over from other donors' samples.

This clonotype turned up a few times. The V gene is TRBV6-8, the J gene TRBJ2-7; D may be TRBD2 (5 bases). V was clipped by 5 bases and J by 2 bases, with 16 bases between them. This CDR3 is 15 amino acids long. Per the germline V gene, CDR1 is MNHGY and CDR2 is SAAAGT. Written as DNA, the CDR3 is TGTGCCAGCAGTCCCTGGACGGGGTCGGCCTACGAGCAGTACTTC. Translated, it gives CASSPWTGSAYEQYF.

CDR3 residues: CASSHPERTQYF. The CDR3 DNA is TGTGCCAGCAGCCACCCCGAGCGTACGCAGTATTTT. The rearrangement joins TRBV27 to TRBJ2-3, with D unresolved. Trimming removed 6 bases from V and 8 bases from J, with 12 bases in between. Germline V gene lookup returns CDR1 MNHEY and CDR2 SMNVEV (reference sequence). This CDR3 spans 12 amino acids.

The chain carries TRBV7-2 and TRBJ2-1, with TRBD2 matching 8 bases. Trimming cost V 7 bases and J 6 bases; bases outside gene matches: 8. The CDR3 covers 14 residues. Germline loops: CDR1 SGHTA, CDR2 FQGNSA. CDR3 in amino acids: CASTLSGVSNEQFF. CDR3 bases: TGTGCCAGCACCCTTAGCGGGGTCTCCAATGAGCAGTTCTTC.

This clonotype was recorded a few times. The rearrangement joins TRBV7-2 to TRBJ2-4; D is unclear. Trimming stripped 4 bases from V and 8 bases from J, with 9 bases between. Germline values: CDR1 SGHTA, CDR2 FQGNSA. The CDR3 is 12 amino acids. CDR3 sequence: CASSSSTDIQYF. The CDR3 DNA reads TGTGCCAGCAGCTCGTCAACGGACATTCAGTACTTC.

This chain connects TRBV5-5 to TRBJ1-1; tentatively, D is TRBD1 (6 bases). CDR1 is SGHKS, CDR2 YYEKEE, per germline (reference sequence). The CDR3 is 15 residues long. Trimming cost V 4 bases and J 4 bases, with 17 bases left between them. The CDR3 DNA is TGTGCCAGCAGCCCATGGGGAGGGGGTACCACTGAAGCTTTCTTT. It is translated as CASSPWGGGTTEAFF.

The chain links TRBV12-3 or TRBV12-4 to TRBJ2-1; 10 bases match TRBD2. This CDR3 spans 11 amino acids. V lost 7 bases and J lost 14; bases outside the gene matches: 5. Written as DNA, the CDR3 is TGTGCCAGCATTTGGAGCGGGAGGGAGTTCTTC. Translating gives CASIWSGREFF.

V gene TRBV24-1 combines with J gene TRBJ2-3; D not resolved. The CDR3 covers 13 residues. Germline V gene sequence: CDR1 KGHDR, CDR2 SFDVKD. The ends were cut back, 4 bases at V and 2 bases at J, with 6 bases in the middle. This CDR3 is CATSDPPTDTQYF. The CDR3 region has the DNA TGTGCCACCAGTGACCCTCCCACAGATACGCAGTATTTT.

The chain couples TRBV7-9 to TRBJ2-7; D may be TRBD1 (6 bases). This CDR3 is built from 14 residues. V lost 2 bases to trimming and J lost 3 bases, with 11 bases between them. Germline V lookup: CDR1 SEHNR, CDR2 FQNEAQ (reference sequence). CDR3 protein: CASSLCRGDYEQYV. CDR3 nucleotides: TGTGCCAGCAGCTTATGCAGGGGCGACTACGAGCAGTACGTC.

CDR3 bases: TGTGCCAGCAGCCCCGCCGTGGGGAACACCGGGGAGCTGTTTTTT. Translated: CASSPAVGNTGELFF. V usage is TRBV11-2 and J usage is TRBJ2-2, with D hard to call. Germline CDR1 SGHAT, CDR2 FQNNGV. Trimming shortened V by 5 bases and J by 1 base, and 11 bases separated the two germline ends. The CDR3 totals 15 residues. The entire variable domain, with the rest obtained from reference TRBV11-2 and TRBJ2-2, is as follows: EAGVAQSPRYKIIEKRQSVAFWCNPISGHATLYWYQQILGQGPKLLIQFQNNGVVDDSQLPKDRFSAERLKGVDSTLKIQPAKLEDSAVYLCASSPAVGNTGELFFGEGSRLTVL.

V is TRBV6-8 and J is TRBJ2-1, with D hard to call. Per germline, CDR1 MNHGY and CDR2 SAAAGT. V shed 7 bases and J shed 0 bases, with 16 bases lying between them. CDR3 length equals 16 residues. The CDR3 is CASTGSRGPSYNEQFF. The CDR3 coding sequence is TGTGCCAGCACCGGGTCCCGTGGTCCCTCCTACAATGAGCAGTTCTTC.

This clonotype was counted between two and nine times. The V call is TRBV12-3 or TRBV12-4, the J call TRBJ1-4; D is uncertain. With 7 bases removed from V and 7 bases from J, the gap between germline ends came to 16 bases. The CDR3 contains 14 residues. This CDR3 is CASTFSGIGEKLFF. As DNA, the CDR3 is TGTGCCAGCACGTTTTCGGGGATCGGTGAAAAACTGTTTTTT.

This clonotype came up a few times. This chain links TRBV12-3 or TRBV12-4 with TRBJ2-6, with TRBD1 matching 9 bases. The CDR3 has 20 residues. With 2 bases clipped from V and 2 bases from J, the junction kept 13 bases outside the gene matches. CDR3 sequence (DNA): TGTGCCAGCAGTTTAAGGACAGGGGTAATTCGACGAGCTGGGGCCAACGTCCTGACTTTC. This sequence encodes CASSLRTGVIRRAGANVLTF.

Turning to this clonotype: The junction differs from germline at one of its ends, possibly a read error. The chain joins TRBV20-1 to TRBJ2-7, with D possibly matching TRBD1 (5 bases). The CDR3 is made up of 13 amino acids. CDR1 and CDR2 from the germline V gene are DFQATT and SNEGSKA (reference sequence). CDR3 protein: CSARGRGSNEQYF. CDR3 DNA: TGCAGTGCTAGGGGGCGCGGCTCCAACGAGCAGTACTTC.

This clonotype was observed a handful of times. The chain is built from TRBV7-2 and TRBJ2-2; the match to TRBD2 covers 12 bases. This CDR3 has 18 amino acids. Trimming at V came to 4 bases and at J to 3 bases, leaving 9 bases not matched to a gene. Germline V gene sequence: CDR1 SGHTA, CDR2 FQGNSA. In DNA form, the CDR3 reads TGTGCCAGCAGCTCTCCTAGCGGGAGGGCGATTCACACCGGGGAGCTGTTTTTT. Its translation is CASSSPSGRAIHTGELFF.

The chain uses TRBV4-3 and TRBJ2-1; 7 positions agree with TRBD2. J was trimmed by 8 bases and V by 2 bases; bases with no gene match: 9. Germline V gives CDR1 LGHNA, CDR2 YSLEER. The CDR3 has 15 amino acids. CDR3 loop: CASSQRVGRRDEQFF. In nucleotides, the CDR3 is TGCGCCAGCAGCCAAAGAGTCGGGAGGAGGGATGAGCAGTTCTTC.

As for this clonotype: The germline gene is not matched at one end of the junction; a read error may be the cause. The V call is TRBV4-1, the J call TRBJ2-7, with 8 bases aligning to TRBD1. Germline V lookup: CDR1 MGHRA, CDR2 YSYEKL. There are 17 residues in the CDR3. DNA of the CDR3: TGTGCCAGCAGCCAAGACCCTGGACAGGGTCATTTCTACGAGCAGTACTTC. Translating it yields CASSQDPGQGHFYEQYF.